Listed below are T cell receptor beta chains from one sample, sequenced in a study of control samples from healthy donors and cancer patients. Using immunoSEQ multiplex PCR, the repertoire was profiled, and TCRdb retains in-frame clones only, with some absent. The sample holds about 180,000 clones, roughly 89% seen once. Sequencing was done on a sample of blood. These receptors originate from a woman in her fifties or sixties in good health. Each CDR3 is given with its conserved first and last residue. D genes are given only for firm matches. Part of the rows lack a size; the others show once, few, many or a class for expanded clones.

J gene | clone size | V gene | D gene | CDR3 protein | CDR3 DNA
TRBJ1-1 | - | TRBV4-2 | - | CASSLLQGSDTEAFF | TGTGCCAGCAGCCTGCTACAGGGTTCGGACACTGAAGCTTTCTTT
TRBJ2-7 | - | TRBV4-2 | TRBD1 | CASSQGSGQGYEQYF | TGTGCCAGCAGCCAAGGTTCGGGACAGGGGTACGAGCAGTACTTC
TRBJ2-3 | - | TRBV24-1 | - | CATSDLVVRGGTDTQYF | TGTGCCACCAGTGATTTGGTTGTAAGGGGTGGCACAGATACGCAGTATTTT
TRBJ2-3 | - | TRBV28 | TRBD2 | CASYTLGRGHTDTQYF | TGTGCCAGCTACACCCTAGGGAGGGGCCACACAGATACGCAGTATTTT
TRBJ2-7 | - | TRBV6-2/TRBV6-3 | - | CASSPGVGVKTYEQYF | TGTGCCAGCAGTCCCGGAGTAGGAGTCAAAACCTACGAGCAGTACTTC
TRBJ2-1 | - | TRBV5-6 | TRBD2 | CASSLTSGARNEQFF | TGTGCCAGCAGCTTGACTAGCGGGGCCCGCAATGAGCAGTTCTTC
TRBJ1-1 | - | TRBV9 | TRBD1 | CASSTGTAVNTEAFF | TGTGCCAGCAGCACCGGGACAGCGGTGAACACTGAAGCTTTCTTT
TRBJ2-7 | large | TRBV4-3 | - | CASSQEDRAGPYEQYF | TGCGCCAGCAGCCAAGAGGACCGCGCGGGCCCCTACGAGCAGTACTTC
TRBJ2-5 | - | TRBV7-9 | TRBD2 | CASSFGFGGTSGSYETQYF | TGTGCCAGCAGCTTCGGTTTTGGGGGGACTAGCGGGAGTTATGAGACCCAGTACTTC
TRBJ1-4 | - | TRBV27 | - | CASSLFRNNEKLFF | TGTGCCAGCAGTTTATTCCGAAATAATGAAAAACTGTTTTTT
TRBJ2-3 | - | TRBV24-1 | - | CATSDPGVADTQYF | TGTGCCACCAGTGATCCGGGAGTTGCAGATACGCAGTATTTT
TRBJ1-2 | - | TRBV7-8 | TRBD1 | CASSLAPEHRGWNYGYTF | TGTGCCAGCAGCTTAGCGCCTGAACACAGGGGCTGGAACTATGGCTACACCTTC
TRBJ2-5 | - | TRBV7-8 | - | CASSPQWETQYF | TGTGCCAGCAGCCCCCAATGGGAGACCCAGTACTTC
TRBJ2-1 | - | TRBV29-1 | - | CSVEESPGEQFF | TGCAGCGTTGAAGAGTCCCCGGGTGAGCAGTTCTTC
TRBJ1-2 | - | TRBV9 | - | CASSVESGWDYGYTF | TGTGCCAGCAGCGTAGAATCAGGGTGGGACTATGGCTACACCTTC
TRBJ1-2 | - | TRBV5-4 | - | CASSLTDTNNYGYTF | TGTGCCAGCAGCTTGACCGACACTAATAACTATGGCTACACCTTC
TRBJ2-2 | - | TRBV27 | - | CASSLSWNTGELFF | TGTGCCAGCAGTTTATCGTGGAACACCGGGGAGCTGTTTTTT
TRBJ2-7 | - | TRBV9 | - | CASSIGTSSSYEQYF | TGTGCCAGCAGCATTGGGACTTCAAGCTCCTACGAGCAGTACTTC
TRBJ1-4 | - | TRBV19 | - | CASSTRTFSNEKLFF | TGTGCCAGTAGTACCAGGACTTTTAGCAATGAAAAACTGTTTTTT
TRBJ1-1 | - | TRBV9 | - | CASSVGYLNTEAFF | TGTGCCAGCAGCGTAGGGTACTTGAACACTGAAGCTTTCTTT
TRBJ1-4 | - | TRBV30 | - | CAWSGQLNPEKLFF | TGTGCCTGGAGTGGACAGTTAAACCCCGAAAAACTGTTTTTT
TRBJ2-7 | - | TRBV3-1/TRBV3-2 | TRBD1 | CASSQVPAGGPYEQYF | TGTGCCAGCAGCCAAGTTCCGGCAGGGGGTCCCTACGAGCAGTACTTC
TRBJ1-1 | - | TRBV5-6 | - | CASSLAVNTEAFF | TGTGCCAGCAGCTTGGCAGTGAACACTGAAGCTTTCTTT
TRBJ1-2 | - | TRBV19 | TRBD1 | CASTDRGVSYTF | TGTGCCAGTACAGACAGGGGAGTCAGCTACACCTTC
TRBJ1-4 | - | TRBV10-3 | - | CAISESEQYNEKLFF | TGTGCCATCAGTGAGTCAGAACAGTATAATGAAAAACTGTTTTTT
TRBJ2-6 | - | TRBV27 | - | CASRSGTGANVLTF | TGTGCCAGCAGATCGGGGACTGGGGCCAACGTCCTGACTTTC
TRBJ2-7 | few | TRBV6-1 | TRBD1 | CASSEAPSDRGYEQYF | TGTGCCAGCAGTGAAGCCCCCTCGGACAGGGGTTACGAGCAGTACTTC
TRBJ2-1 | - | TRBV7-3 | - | CASSLTPTSREQFF | TGTGCCAGCAGCTTAACCCCTACTAGTCGTGAGCAGTTCTTC
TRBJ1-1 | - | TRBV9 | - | CASSVGGYTEAFF | TGTGCCAGCAGCGTAGGGGGGTACACTGAAGCTTTCTTT
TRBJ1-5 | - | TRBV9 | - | CASSVEGDSNQPQHF | TGTGCCAGCAGCGTAGAAGGTGATAGCAATCAGCCCCAGCATTTT
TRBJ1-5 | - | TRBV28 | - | CASSFRGVGPQHF | TGTGCCAGCAGTTTTAGAGGGGTGGGGCCCCAGCATTTT
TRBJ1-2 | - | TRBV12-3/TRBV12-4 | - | CASSSDHNYGYTF | TGTGCCAGCAGTTCCGACCATAACTATGGCTACACCTTC
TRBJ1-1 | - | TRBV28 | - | CASSFEGISAFF | TGTGCCAGCAGTTTTGAGGGCATATCAGCTTTCTTT
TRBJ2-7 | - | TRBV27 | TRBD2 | CASSFISGYRYEQYF | TGTGCCAGCAGTTTTATTAGCGGGTACCGCTACGAGCAGTACTTC
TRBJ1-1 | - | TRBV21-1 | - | CASSKGGTGEGTEAFF | TGTGCCAGCAGCAAAGGGGGGACAGGGGAAGGCACTGAAGCTTTCTTT
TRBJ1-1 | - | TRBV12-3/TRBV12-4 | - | CASSFKGDTEAFF | TGTGCCAGCAGTTTTAAAGGGGACACTGAAGCTTTCTTT
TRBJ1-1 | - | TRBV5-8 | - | CASSLTDWGDTEAFF | TGTGCCAGCAGCTTGACCGACTGGGGGGACACTGAAGCTTTCTTT
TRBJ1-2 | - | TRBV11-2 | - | CASSPDTYGYTF | TGTGCCAGCAGCCCCGACACCTATGGCTACACCTTC
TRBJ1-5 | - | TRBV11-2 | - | CASSQSGVDQPQHF | TGTGCCAGCAGTCAATCAGGGGTCGATCAGCCCCAGCATTTT
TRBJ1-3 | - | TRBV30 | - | CAFHLTGHPGNTIYF | TGTGCCTTTCACCTCACCGGACATCCCGGAAACACCATATATTTT
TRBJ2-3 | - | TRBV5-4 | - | CASSLRGADTQYF | TGTGCCAGCAGCTTAAGGGGGGCAGATACGCAGTATTTT
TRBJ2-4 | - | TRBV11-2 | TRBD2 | CASSLVLAGDGAKNIQYF | TGTGCCAGCAGCCTGGTGCTAGCGGGAGATGGGGCCAAAAACATTCAGTACTTC
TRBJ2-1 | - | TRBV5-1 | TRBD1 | CASSLDTGAGNEQFF | TGCGCCAGCAGCTTGGATACAGGGGCGGGTAATGAGCAGTTCTTC
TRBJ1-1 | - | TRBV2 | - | CASIWNTEAFF | TGTGCCAGCATCTGGAACACTGAAGCTTTCTTT
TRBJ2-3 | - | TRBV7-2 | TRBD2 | CASSLRTSGRIDTQYF | TGTGCCAGCAGCTTGAGGACTAGCGGGAGAATAGATACGCAGTATTTT
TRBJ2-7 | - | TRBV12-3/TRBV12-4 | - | CASSSPFPYEQYF | TGTGCCAGCAGTTCCCCATTTCCCTACGAGCAGTACTTC
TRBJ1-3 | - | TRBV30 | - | CAWSRGESVNTIYF | TGTGCCTGGAGCCGAGGGGAGAGTGTAAACACCATATATTTT
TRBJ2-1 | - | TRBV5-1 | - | CASSLRGAVNEQFF | TGCGCCAGCAGCCTACGGGGGGCCGTCAATGAGCAGTTCTTC
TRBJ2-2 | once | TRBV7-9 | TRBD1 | CASSLQGAHTGELFF | TGTGCCAGCAGCTTACAGGGGGCCCACACCGGGGAGCTGTTTTTT
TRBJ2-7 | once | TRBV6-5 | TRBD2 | CASSYSTSGSQYF | TGTGCCAGCAGTTACTCGACTAGCGGGAGTCAGTACTTC
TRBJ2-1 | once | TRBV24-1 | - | CATSAVRGVYNEQFF | TGTGCCACCAGTGCGGTCAGGGGGGTTTACAATGAGCAGTTCTTC
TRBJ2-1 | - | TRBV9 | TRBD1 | CASSASDRGPYNEQFF | TGTGCCAGCAGCGCCTCCGACAGGGGACCCTACAATGAGCAGTTCTTC
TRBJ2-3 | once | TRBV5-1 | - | CASSLATPSTDTQYF | TGCGCCAGCAGCTTGGCTACCCCTAGCACAGATACGCAGTATTTT
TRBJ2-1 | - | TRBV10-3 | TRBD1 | CAISPGQDYNEQFF | TGTGCCATCAGTCCGGGACAGGACTACAATGAGCAGTTCTTC
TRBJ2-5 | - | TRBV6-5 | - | CASSSSWETQYF | TGTGCCAGCAGCTCTAGCTGGGAGACCCAGTACTTC
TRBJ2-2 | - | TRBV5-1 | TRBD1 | CASSLVGGYGGELFF | TGCGCCAGCAGCTTGGTAGGGGGCTATGGCGGGGAGCTGTTTTTT
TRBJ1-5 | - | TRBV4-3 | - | CASSLTVSNQPQHF | TGCGCCAGCAGCCTGACAGTTAGCAATCAGCCCCAGCATTTT
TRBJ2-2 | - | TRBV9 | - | CASSSLGLGELFF | TGTGCCAGCAGCTCACTTGGCCTGGGGGAGCTGTTTTTT
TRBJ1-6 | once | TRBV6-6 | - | CASSPRGSPLHF | TGTGCCAGCAGCCCCAGGGGTTCACCCCTCCACTTT
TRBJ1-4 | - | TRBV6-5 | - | CASTQRGAGEKLFF | TGTGCCAGCACCCAACGTGGCGCAGGGGAAAAACTGTTTTTT